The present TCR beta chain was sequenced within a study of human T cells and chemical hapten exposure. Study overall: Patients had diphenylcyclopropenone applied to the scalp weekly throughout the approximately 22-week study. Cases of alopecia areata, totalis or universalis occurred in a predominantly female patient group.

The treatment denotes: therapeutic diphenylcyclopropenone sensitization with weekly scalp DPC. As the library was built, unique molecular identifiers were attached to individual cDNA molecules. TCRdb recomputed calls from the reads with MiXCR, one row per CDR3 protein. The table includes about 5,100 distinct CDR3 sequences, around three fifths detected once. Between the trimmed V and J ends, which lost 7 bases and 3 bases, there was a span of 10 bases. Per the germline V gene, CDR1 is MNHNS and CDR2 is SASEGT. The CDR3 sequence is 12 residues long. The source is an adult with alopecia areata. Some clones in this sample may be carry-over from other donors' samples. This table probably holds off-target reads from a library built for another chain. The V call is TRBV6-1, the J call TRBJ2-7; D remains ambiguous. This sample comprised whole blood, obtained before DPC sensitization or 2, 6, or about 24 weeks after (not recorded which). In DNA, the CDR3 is TGTGCCAGCACTCAGCGAAACTACGAGCAGTACTTC. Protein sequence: CASTQRNYEQYF.